This TCR beta chain was observed in a study of T cell responses to AZD1222 COVID-19 vaccine. The data were produced by immunoSEQ multiplex PCR, yet TCRdb's version contains in-frame clones alone and is incomplete. This sample yields about 200,000 clones, of which more than 80% are seen a single time; approximately 4% belongs to the top ten. The CDR3 totals 14 residues. Per the germline V gene, CDR1 is LNHDA and CDR2 is SQIVND (reference sequence). J lost 8 bases, V lost 4 bases, and 6 bases had no gene match. Overall study results and limits: Donors were largely white British and mainly female; clonal diversity was possibly underestimated. Spike-specific TCRs gained breadth and depth after people received two AZD1222 doses. Just six AZD1222 recipients were seropositive at baseline.

Note on this clone: Its antigen remains unknown.

This rearrangement joins TRBV19 to TRBJ1-2; TRBD1 aligns across 11 bases. Sequences were derived from peripheral blood, sampled 28 days after the second dose of the MenACWY control vaccine. The clonotype comes from an adult who received the MenACWY meningococcal vaccine as a control. The CDR3 DNA reads TGTGCCAGTAGTAAAAGGACAGGGGGCTTAGGCTACACCTTC. This encodes CASSKRTGGLGYTF.